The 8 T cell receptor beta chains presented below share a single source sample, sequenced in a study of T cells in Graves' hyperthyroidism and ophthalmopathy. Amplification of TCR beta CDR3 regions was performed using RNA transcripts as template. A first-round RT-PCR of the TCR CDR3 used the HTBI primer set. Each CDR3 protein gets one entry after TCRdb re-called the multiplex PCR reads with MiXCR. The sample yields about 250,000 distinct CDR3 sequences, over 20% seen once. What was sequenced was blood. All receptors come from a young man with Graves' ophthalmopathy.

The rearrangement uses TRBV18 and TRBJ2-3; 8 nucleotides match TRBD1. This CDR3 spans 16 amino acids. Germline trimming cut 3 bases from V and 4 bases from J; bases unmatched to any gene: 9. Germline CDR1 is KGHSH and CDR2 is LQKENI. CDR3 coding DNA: TGTGCCAGCTCACCGCCGACAGGGGCGAGCCCAGATACGCAGTATTTT. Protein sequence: CASSPPTGASPDTQYF.

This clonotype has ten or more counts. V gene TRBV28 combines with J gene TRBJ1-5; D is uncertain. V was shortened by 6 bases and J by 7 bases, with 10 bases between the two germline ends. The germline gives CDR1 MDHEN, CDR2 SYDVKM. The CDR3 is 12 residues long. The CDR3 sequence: CASSPFNQPQHF. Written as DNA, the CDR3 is TGTGCCAGCAGCCCGTTCAACCAGCCCCAGCATTTT.

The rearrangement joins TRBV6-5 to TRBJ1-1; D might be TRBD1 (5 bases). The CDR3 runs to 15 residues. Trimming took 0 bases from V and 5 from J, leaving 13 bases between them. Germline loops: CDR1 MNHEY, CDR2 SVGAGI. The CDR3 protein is CASSYSGQGRTEAFF. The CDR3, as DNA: TGTGCCAGCAGTTACTCAGGTCAGGGTAGGACTGAAGCTTTCTTT.

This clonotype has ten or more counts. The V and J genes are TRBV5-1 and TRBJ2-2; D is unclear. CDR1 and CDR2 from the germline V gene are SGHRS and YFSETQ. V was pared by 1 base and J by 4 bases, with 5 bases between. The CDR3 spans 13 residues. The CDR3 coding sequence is TGCGCCAGCAGCTTGTGGGGCACCGGGGAGCTGTTTTTT. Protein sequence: CASSLWGTGELFF.

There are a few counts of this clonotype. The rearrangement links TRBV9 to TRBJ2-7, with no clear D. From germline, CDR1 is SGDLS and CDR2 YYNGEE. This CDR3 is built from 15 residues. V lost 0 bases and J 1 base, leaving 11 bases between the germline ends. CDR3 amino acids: CASSVGWDQSYEQYF. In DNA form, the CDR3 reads TGTGCCAGCAGCGTAGGTTGGGATCAGTCCTACGAGCAGTACTTC.

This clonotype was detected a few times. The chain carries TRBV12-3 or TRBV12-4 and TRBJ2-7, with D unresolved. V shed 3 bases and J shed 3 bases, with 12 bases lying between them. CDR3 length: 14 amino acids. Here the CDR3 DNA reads TGTGCCAGCAGTTTTACTGCGGCAATCTACGAGCAGTACTTC. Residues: CASSFTAAIYEQYF.

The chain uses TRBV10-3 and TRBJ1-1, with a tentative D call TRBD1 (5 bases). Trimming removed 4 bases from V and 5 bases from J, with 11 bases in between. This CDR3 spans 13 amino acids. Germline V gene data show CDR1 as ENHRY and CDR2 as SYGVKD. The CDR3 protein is CAISGSRGTEAFF. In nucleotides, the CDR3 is TGTGCCATCAGTGGTTCGAGGGGAACTGAAGCTTTCTTT.

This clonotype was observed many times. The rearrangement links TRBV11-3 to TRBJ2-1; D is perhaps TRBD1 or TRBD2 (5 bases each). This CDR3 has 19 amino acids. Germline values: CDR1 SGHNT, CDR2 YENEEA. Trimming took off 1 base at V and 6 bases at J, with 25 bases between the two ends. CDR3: CASSLVYGQGRGYINEQFF. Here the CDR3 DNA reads TGTGCCAGCAGCTTAGTCTATGGGCAGGGACGGGGTTACATCAATGAGCAGTTCTTC.